The next 24 T cell receptor beta chains were all read from a single sample in a study of blood T cell repertoires in COVID-19. Sequencing was performed with immunoSEQ multiplex PCR; in TCRdb, only in-frame clones are kept and a portion is missing. The table records 200,000 to 250,000 clones, 85% to 90% of them present only once. The specimen sequenced was PBMCs or T cells enriched from blood (not recorded which). The receptors derive from a woman aged 45-65 years with acute COVID-19.

V is TRBV5-6 and J is TRBJ1-5; TRBD1 aligns across 7 bases. V lost 0 bases, J lost 1 base, and 4 bases stayed unmatched. The CDR3 consists of 16 residues. Per the germline V gene, CDR1 is SGHDT and CDR2 is YYEEEE. CDR3 coding DNA: TGTGCCAGCAGCTTGGCGGGACAGCGAAGCAATCAGCCCCAGCATTTT. Its translation: CASSLAGQRSNQPQHF.

This sequence joins TRBV13 and TRBJ1-2; D might be TRBD1 (5 bases). The CDR3 length is 14 residues. V lost 0 bases and J 3 bases, leaving 8 bases between the germline ends. From germline, CDR1 is PRHDT and CDR2 FYEKMQ (reference sequence). The CDR3 here is CASSLGGGDYGYTF. The CDR3 DNA is TGTGCCAGCAGCTTAGGCGGGGGGGACTATGGCTACACCTTC.

The gene calls are TRBV29-1 and TRBJ2-7; D perhaps matches TRBD1 (6 bases). Germline V gene data show CDR1 as SQVTM and CDR2 as ANQGSEA. CDR3 size: 13 residues. V lost 0 bases to trimming and J lost 2 bases, with 8 bases between them. The CDR3: CSVEEPGAYEQYF. Here the CDR3 DNA reads TGCAGCGTTGAAGAGCCAGGGGCCTACGAGCAGTACTTC.

The CDR3 DNA reads TGTGCCAGCACCTCCGTATTCCCGAACACTGAAGCTTTCTTT. Protein product: CASTSVFPNTEAFF. The rearrangement uses TRBV5-6 and TRBJ1-1; no firm D call. In germline, CDR1 is SGHDT, CDR2 YYEEEE. Trimming left V 6 bases short and J 1 base short, with 13 bases between. The CDR3 contains 14 residues.

The chain employs TRBV7-8 and TRBJ2-7, with a weak D call TRBD1 (5 bases). The germline V gene has CDR1 SGHVS and CDR2 FQNEAQ. CDR3 length: 14 residues. The V gene lost 2 bases and the J gene lost 4 bases, with 12 bases spanning the gap. The CDR3 region is CASSLTQVQYEQYF. In nucleotides, the CDR3 is TGTGCCAGCAGCTTAACACAGGTACAATACGAGCAGTACTTC.

The genes are TRBV29-1 and TRBJ1-4, with D unclear. Germline V gene lookup returns CDR1 SQVTM and CDR2 ANQGSEA. This CDR3 has 14 amino acids. Trimming removed 6 bases from V and 0 bases from J, with 11 bases in between. The CDR3 loop reads CSVSGSSTNEKLFF. For the CDR3, the DNA is TGCAGCGTCTCAGGATCGTCAACTAATGAAAAACTGTTTTTT.

A remark on this clone: In the same sample, other DNA sequences code for this CDR3. The rearrangement links TRBV30 to TRBJ2-1; the D is unclear. The V end lost 0 bases, the J end lost 6 bases, and 3 bases lay between the germline ends. CDR1 and CDR2 (germline): GTSNPN, SVGIG (reference sequence). The CDR3 totals 11 residues. The CDR3 protein is CAWSVLNEQFF. CDR3 DNA: TGTGCCTGGAGTGTACTCAATGAGCAGTTCTTC.

This clone was observed a handful of times. This rearrangement joins TRBV6-2 or TRBV6-3 to TRBJ2-5; 14 bases agree with TRBD2. This CDR3 has 18 residues. The junction had 4 bases not matched to a gene; V was cut back by 0 bases and J by 1 base. CDR1 is MNHEY, CDR2 SVGEGT, per germline. The CDR3 protein is CASSYSRTSGRLQETQYF. CDR3 nucleotide sequence: TGTGCCAGCAGTTACTCCCGGACTAGCGGGAGGCTCCAAGAGACCCAGTACTTC.

V usage is TRBV27 and J usage is TRBJ2-3; no definite D call. Trimming cost V 8 bases and J 2 bases, with 14 bases left between them. Germline CDR1 MNHEY, CDR2 SMNVEV (reference sequence). CDR3 length: 14 amino acids. The CDR3 sequence is CASRSVFPTDTQYF. As DNA, the CDR3 is TGTGCCAGCCGCAGCGTTTTCCCCACAGATACGCAGTATTTT.

As DNA, the CDR3 is TGTGCCAGCAGCTTAGACTCTCCCGGACAGGCCTCCTACGAGCAGTACTTC. Its translation is CASSLDSPGQASYEQYF. The rearrangement joins TRBV7-9 to TRBJ2-7; 7 bases fit TRBD1. CDR1 and CDR2 from the germline V gene are SEHNR and FQNEAQ (reference sequence). The CDR3 runs to 17 residues. J gave up 0 bases and V 1 base, and 9 bases lay outside the gene matches.

This CDR3 is CAISDVSGGEDTQYF. The CDR3 DNA reads TGTGCCATCAGTGATGTTTCGGGGGGCGAGGATACGCAGTATTTT. The chain carries TRBV10-3 and TRBJ2-3; a weak D match, TRBD2 (7 bases). Germline V gene lookup returns CDR1 ENHRY and CDR2 SYGVKD. This CDR3 is built from 15 residues. Deletions cut 3 bases from V and 6 bases from J, with 16 bases between.

The chain employs TRBV6-5 and TRBJ1-2; 7 bases agree with TRBD1. V gave up 7 bases and J gave up 4 bases; unmatched junction bases: 9. This CDR3 region has 14 residues. CDR1 and CDR2 from the germline V gene are MNHEY and SVGAGI. DNA for the CDR3: TGTGCCAGCACCAACGAGGGGGCGTTCTATGGCTACACCTTC. This translates into CASTNEGAFYGYTF.

The chain has TRBV5-1 and TRBJ2-1; 13 positions match TRBD2. The ends lost 0 bases at V and 8 bases at J; junction bases unmatched: 2. The CDR3 length is 15 residues. The germline V gene has CDR1 SGHRS and CDR2 YFSETQ. The CDR3 sequence is CASSLGTSGSDEQFF. CDR3 DNA: TGCGCCAGCAGCTTGGGGACTAGCGGGAGCGATGAGCAGTTCTTC.

With regard to this clone: The same CDR3 is also encoded by other DNA sequences in this sample. This chain joins TRBV27 and TRBJ2-7; 7 nucleotides align to TRBD1. The V segment lost 5 bases and the J segment 3 bases; nucleotides outside the gene matches: 4. CDR1 is MNHEY and CDR2 is SMNVEV in the germline V gene (reference sequence). CDR3 size: 13 residues. The DNA for the CDR3 is TGTGCCAGCAGTCTGGGACAGAGCTACGAGCAGTACTTC. This codes for CASSLGQSYEQYF.

The gene calls are TRBV7-3 and TRBJ2-3; 11 bases map to TRBD2. This CDR3 region has 16 residues. Unmatched junction bases numbered 10, after V lost 5 bases and J lost 6 bases. CDR1 is SGHTA, CDR2 FQGTGA, per germline. For the CDR3, the DNA is TGTGCCAGCAGCCCCTCTCGACTAGCGGGATCGGATACGCAGTATTTT. As protein: CASSPSRLAGSDTQYF. The full variable domain, its missing parts supplied by reference TRBV7-3 and TRBJ2-3, is GAGVSQTPSNKVTEKGKYVELRCDPISGHTALYWYRQSLGQGPEFLIYFQGTGAADDSGLPNDRFFAVRPEGSVSTLKIQRTERGDSAVYLCASSPSRLAGSDTQYFGPGTRLTVL.

The chain carries TRBV29-1 and TRBJ2-3, with a weak D call TRBD2 (6 bases). V lost 4 bases and J 2 bases, leaving 10 bases between the germline ends. The CDR3 has 13 residues. CDR1 is SQVTM and CDR2 is ANQGSEA in the germline V gene. CDR3 in DNA: TGCAGCGTTGTCGGGGGTGCCACAGATACGCAGTATTTT. Translating it yields CSVVGGATDTQYF.

The chain combines TRBV15 with TRBJ2-1; a weak D match, TRBD2 (6 bases). CDR1 and CDR2 (germline): LNHNV, YYDKDF (reference sequence). The V and J ends lost 1 base and 4 bases respectively, with 14 bases between them. The CDR3 runs to 16 residues. The chain's CDR3 is CATSRVIRRGYNEQFF. Written as DNA, the CDR3 is TGTGCCACCAGCAGAGTCATTCGACGGGGGTACAATGAGCAGTTCTTC. The entire variable domain, with the rest obtained from reference TRBV15 and TRBJ2-1, is as follows: DAMVIQNPRYQVTQFGKPVTLSCSQTLNHNVMYWYQQKSSQAPKLLFHYYDKDFNNEADTPDNFQSRRPNTSFCFLDIRSPGLGDTAMYLCATSRVIRRGYNEQFFGPGTRLTVL.

The CDR3 bases are TGTGCCAGCAGCCCATGGGAGGGCTACAATGAGCAGTTCTTC. This gives the protein CASSPWEGYNEQFF. The chain recombines TRBV7-2 with TRBJ2-1; 7 bases map to TRBD2. After removal of 5 bases from V and 3 bases from J, the junction contained 4 bases not matched to a gene. CDR1 and CDR2 from the germline V gene are SGHTA and FQGNSA. The CDR3 contains 14 residues.

V usage is TRBV19 and J usage is TRBJ2-3; TRBD2 agrees at 8 bases. This CDR3 contains 15 residues. V shed 3 bases and J 3 bases; nucleotides not matched to a gene: 5. Germline lookup yields CDR1 LNHDA and CDR2 SQIVND (reference sequence). The CDR3 protein is CASSMRSGSTDTQYF. In nucleotides, the CDR3 is TGTGCCAGTAGTATGAGGAGCGGGAGTACAGATACGCAGTATTTT.

The J gene is TRBJ1-6, the V gene TRBV6-5, with D maybe TRBD1 (5 bases). This CDR3 is built from 14 residues. The germline V gene has CDR1 MNHEY and CDR2 SVGAGI. V was pared by 0 bases and J by 8 bases, with 8 bases between. The CDR3 protein is CASSYSMTDSPLHF. The CDR3 DNA sequence: TGTGCCAGCAGTTACTCGATGACAGATTCACCCCTCCACTTT.

The chain employs TRBV18 and TRBJ1-2; D gene ambiguous. Germline V CDR1 and CDR2: KGHSH, LQKENI. This CDR3 region has 17 residues. Trimming removed 1 base from V and 5 bases from J, with 20 bases in between. CDR3 DNA sequence: TGTGCCAGCTCACCACTCGAGAGCCTGCTTTCAAGATATGGCTACACCTTC. Encoded protein: CASSPLESLLSRYGYTF.

The chain is built from TRBV30 and TRBJ2-1; TRBD2 might be the D (6 bases). Germline CDR1 reads GTSNPN; CDR2 reads SVGIG (reference sequence). V was cut by 2 bases and J by 14 bases, with 19 bases left in between. The CDR3 loop spans 13 amino acids. The CDR3 sequence: CAWSLASVPGEFF. CDR3 coding DNA: TGTGCCTGGAGTTTGGCTAGCGTCCCGGGGGAGTTCTTC.

The gene calls are TRBV5-4 and TRBJ1-1; maybe TRBD1 (5 bases). The germline V and J ends were trimmed by 4 bases and 1 base, with 20 bases remaining between them. This CDR3 contains 17 residues. Germline values: CDR1 SGHNT, CDR2 YYREEE (reference sequence). CDR3 sequence (DNA): TGTGCCAGCAGCAAAACGGGAGGGGAATGGGCGAACACTGAAGCTTTCTTT. It codes for CASSKTGGEWANTEAFF.

This chain joins TRBV27 and TRBJ2-5, with D perhaps matching TRBD1 (5 bases). Trimming removed 3 bases from V and 2 bases from J, with 10 bases in between. The germline gives CDR1 MNHEY, CDR2 SMNVEV (reference sequence). This CDR3 spans 14 amino acids. The DNA of the CDR3 is TGTGCCAGCAGTTTGTTAGGGGATCAAGAGACCCAGTACTTC. Amino acids: CASSLLGDQETQYF.